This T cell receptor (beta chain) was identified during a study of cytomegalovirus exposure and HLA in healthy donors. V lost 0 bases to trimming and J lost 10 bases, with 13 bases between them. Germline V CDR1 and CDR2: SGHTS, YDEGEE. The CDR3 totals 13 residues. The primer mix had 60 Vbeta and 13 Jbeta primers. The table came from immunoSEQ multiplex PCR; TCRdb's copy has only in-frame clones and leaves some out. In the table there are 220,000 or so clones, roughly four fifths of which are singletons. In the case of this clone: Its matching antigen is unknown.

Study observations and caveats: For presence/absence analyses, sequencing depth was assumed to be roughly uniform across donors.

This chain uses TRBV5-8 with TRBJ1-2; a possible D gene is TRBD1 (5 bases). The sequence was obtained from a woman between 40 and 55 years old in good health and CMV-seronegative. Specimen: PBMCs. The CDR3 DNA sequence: TGTGCCAGCAGCTTGGCCCTACAGGCTGCCTACACCTTC. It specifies CASSLALQAAYTF.